These 29 T cell receptor beta chains were all obtained from the same sample, sequenced in a study of Graves' ophthalmopathy and Graves' hyperthyroidism. Investigators amplified TCR beta CDR3 regions from RNA transcripts. HTBI primers primed a first-round RT-PCR, and a second-round multiplex PCR followed. TCRdb re-derived calls from the multiplex PCR reads in MiXCR, one entry per CDR3 protein. Among roughly 380,000 distinct CDR3 sequences listed, 15% to 17% were seen once. Sequencing was done on a sample of peripheral blood. The source is a woman younger than 30 with stable Graves' hyperthyroidism.

In this sample, this clonotype turned up many times. Relative to the germline gene, one junction end is altered; a read error may explain this. The rearrangement uses TRBV7-2 and TRBJ1-1, with D possibly being TRBD1 (5 bases). The CDR3 consists of 15 residues. Germline CDR1 SGHTA, CDR2 FQGNSA. The CDR3 DNA sequence: TGCGCCAGCAGCTTGGGGCCCTCGCATGGCACTGAAGCTTTCTTT. Translating it yields CASSLGPSHGTEAFF.

This clonotype was recorded at least ten times. The V gene is TRBV7-2, the J gene TRBJ2-7; D is undetermined. Trimming left V 2 bases short and J 6 bases short, with 5 bases between. This CDR3 has 11 amino acids. CDR1 is SGHTA and CDR2 is FQGNSA in the germline V gene. This CDR3 is CASSLPGEQYF. CDR3 in DNA: TGTGCCAGCAGCTTACCGGGCGAGCAGTACTTC.

This clonotype was counted a few times. A clone one base away is much larger, so this may be a read error. The rearrangement uses TRBV19 and TRBJ1-5; a weak D match, TRBD1 (5 bases). Germline V gene data show CDR1 as LNHDA and CDR2 as SQIVND (reference sequence). This CDR3 has 13 residues. Trimming shortened V by 11 bases and J by 4 bases, and 15 bases separated the two germline ends. CDR3 sequence (DNA): TGTGCCGCTAGACAGTGGACGAATCAGCCCCAGCATTTT. The encoded protein is CAARQWTNQPQHF. Full variable domain (missing parts from reference TRBV19 and TRBJ1-5): DGGITQSPKYLFRKEGQNVTLSCEQNLNHDAMYWYRQDPGQGLRLIYYSQIVNDFQKGDIAEGYSVSREKKESFPLTVTSAQKNPTAFYLCAARQWTNQPQHFGDGTRLSIL.

This clonotype was seen at least ten times. This rearrangement joins TRBV19 to TRBJ2-5, with D maybe TRBD1 (5 bases). In germline, CDR1 is LNHDA, CDR2 SQIVND (reference sequence). The CDR3 length is 15 residues. Trimming shortened V by 5 bases and J by 1 base, and 14 bases separated the two germline ends. The chain's CDR3 is CASSLSGWAQETQYF. The CDR3 nucleotides read TGTGCCAGTAGTTTGTCAGGGTGGGCCCAAGAGACCCAGTACTTC. Full variable domain (missing parts from reference TRBV19 and TRBJ2-5): DGGITQSPKYLFRKEGQNVTLSCEQNLNHDAMYWYRQDPGQGLRLIYYSQIVNDFQKGDIAEGYSVSREKKESFPLTVTSAQKNPTAFYLCASSLSGWAQETQYFGPGTRLLVL.

At least ten counts were recorded for this clonotype. This chain links TRBV7-2 with TRBJ1-1; no clear D gene. Germline-derived CDR1 and CDR2 are SGHTA and FQGNSA. CDR3 length: 14 residues. Trimming left V 3 bases short and J 4 bases short, with 12 bases between. This CDR3 reads CASSFRGLGTEAFF. In DNA, the CDR3 is TGTGCCAGCAGCTTTCGAGGGTTGGGCACTGAAGCTTTCTTT.

Details on this clonotype: A much larger clone lies one base from this, so it may be a read error. The chain is built from TRBV12-3 or TRBV12-4 and TRBJ1-6, with 7 bases lining up with TRBD1. CDR3 length: 14 amino acids. CDR3 sequence (DNA): TGTGCCAGCAACCGACAGGGCCCTAATTCACACCTCCACTTT. The encoded protein is CASNRQGPNSHLHF.

With regard to this clonotype: This CDR3 is missing its conserved last phenylalanine or tryptophan, likely due to a read error. The limits of the CDR3 on the DNA are not certain, so only TCRdb's listed CDR3 is given. The chain combines TRBV20-1 with TRBJ2-5; TRBD2 was called by the table and not checked on the DNA. Both ends counted, the CDR3 spans 11 residues. Germline V gives CDR1 DFQATT, CDR2 SNEGSKA (reference sequence). This CDR3 is CSARDLGTSGL.

This clonotype was counted many times. The chain links TRBV6-1 to TRBJ1-2, with D tentatively TRBD1 (6 bases). Trimming took 6 bases from V and 2 from J, leaving 13 bases between them. Germline CDR1 MNHNS, CDR2 SASEGT. This CDR3 is built from 14 residues. The chain's CDR3 is CASRGRGNNYGYTF. DNA of the CDR3: TGTGCCAGCAGGGGCAGGGGCAACAACTATGGCTACACCTTC.

This chain links TRBV6-5 with TRBJ1-1; no definite D call. Per the germline V gene, CDR1 is MNHEY and CDR2 is SVGAGI. The CDR3 has 16 amino acids. V lost 2 bases and J lost 1, with 14 bases in between. CDR3 protein: CASSYGYEPSNTEAFF. Written as DNA, the CDR3 is TGTGCCAGCAGTTACGGGTACGAGCCTTCGAACACTGAAGCTTTCTTT.

This clonotype came up many times. Here the CDR3 DNA reads TGTGCCAGCAGTTCTCCACCGGGACACCTGACCACCTTC. This gives the protein CASSSPPGHLTTF. The V call is TRBV28, the J call TRBJ1-2, with D perhaps TRBD1 (6 bases). Germline lookup yields CDR1 MDHEN and CDR2 SYDVKM. The CDR3 has 13 residues. Trimming stripped 4 bases from V and 13 bases from J, with 19 bases between.

In its sample, this clonotype was seen a few times. V is TRBV12-3 or TRBV12-4 and J is TRBJ1-3, with D uncertain. This CDR3 contains 13 residues. Trimming took off 5 bases at V and 3 bases at J, with 8 bases between the two ends. The CDR3 is CASSGLFGNTIYF. The CDR3 region has the DNA TGTGCCAGCAGTGGACTGTTTGGAAACACCATATATTTT.

This clonotype was seen a few times. This chain joins TRBV5-6 and TRBJ2-6; D may be TRBD1 or TRBD2 (5 bases each). CDR3 size: 19 residues. Germline lookup yields CDR1 SGHDT and CDR2 YYEEEE. Trimming cost V 0 bases and J 4 bases, with 20 bases left between them. CDR3 residues: CASSLGSPRGAWGANVLTF. CDR3 bases: TGTGCCAGCAGCTTGGGGTCCCCACGAGGGGCTTGGGGGGCCAACGTCCTGACTTTC.

Many counts were recorded for this clonotype. V gene TRBV15 combines with J gene TRBJ2-5, with 7 bases that match TRBD1. CDR1 and CDR2 from the germline V gene are LNHNV and YYDKDF (reference sequence). This CDR3 has 15 amino acids. V was clipped by 0 bases and J by 2 bases; unmatched bases: 3. In nucleotides, the CDR3 is TGTGCCACCAGCAGAGAAGGGGGCAGACAAGAGACCCAGTACTTC. It encodes CATSREGGRQETQYF.

J is TRBJ1-5 and V is TRBV6-1, with a possible D match to TRBD1 (6 bases). Trimming took off 5 bases at V and 7 bases at J, with 21 bases between the two ends. From germline, CDR1 is MNHNS and CDR2 SASEGT. The CDR3 has 16 amino acids. The DNA for the CDR3 is TGTGCCAGCAGTCCCCTAGAGGGGGAAGGTGGCCAGCCCCAGCATTTT. It specifies CASSPLEGEGGQPQHF.

V gene TRBV7-2 combines with J gene TRBJ2-7; D gene uncertain. The CDR3 consists of 15 residues. Looked up from germline, CDR1 is SGHTA and CDR2 is FQGNSA. V was cut by 7 bases and J by 0 bases, with 16 bases left in between. CDR3 sequence reads: CASTEISRSSYEQYF. The CDR3 nucleotides are TGTGCCAGCACCGAGATCAGCCGGAGCTCCTACGAGCAGTACTTC.

This clonotype was detected many times. The chain has TRBV19 and TRBJ1-1; no definite D call. This CDR3 is built from 16 residues. CDR1 is LNHDA, CDR2 SQIVND, per germline (reference sequence). The V end lost 6 bases, the J end lost 1 base, and 18 bases lay between the germline ends. The CDR3 nucleotides read TGTGCCAGTAGCCATCTTTACCCGGGCCGGAACACTGAAGCTTTCTTT. Translating it yields CASSHLYPGRNTEAFF.

With regard to this clonotype: Because it lacks the conserved phenylalanine or tryptophan at the end, this CDR3 is likely a read error. J is TRBJ1-2 and V is TRBV4-1; D possibly corresponds to TRBD1 (5 bases). Trimming stripped 4 bases from V and 5 bases from J, with 26 bases between. CDR1 MGHRA and CDR2 YSYEKL come from the germline V gene. This CDR3 contains 18 residues. The CDR3 bases are TGCGCCAGCAGCCGTCGGACCTCGGGGCCAAACTATGCTTATGGCTACACCGTC. Translating gives CASSRRTSGPNYAYGYTV.

The table lists this clonotype with many counts. This chain links TRBV6-1 with TRBJ1-2; D call uncertain. Trimming stripped 1 base from V and 4 bases from J, with 7 bases between. CDR1 and CDR2 from the germline V gene are MNHNS and SASEGT. This CDR3 is built from 13 residues. The CDR3 nucleotides are TGTGCCAGCAGTGAAGGAGGATCCTATGGCTACACCTTC. Translated: CASSEGGSYGYTF.

At least ten counts were recorded for this clonotype. This chain joins TRBV7-2 and TRBJ1-5, with 7 bases matching TRBD1. CDR3 length equals 15 residues. V shed 2 bases, J shed 7 bases, and the junction held 8 bases outside the gene matches. Looked up from germline, CDR1 is SGHTA and CDR2 is FQGNSA. The CDR3 nucleotides read TGTGCCAGCAGCTTATCGCCGCAGGGGGGACAGCCCCAGCATTTT. Protein sequence: CASSLSPQGGQPQHF.

Note on this clonotype: One base away lies a much larger clone, so this may be a sequencing read error. This rearrangement joins TRBV20-1 to TRBJ1-1, with no clear D. The V gene's germline CDR1 is DFQATT and CDR2 SNEGSKA (reference sequence). The CDR3 has 12 residues. CDR3 nucleotides: TGCGGTGCCTCACAAGCGAACACTGAAGCTTTCTTT. Translation gives CGASQANTEAFF.

The chain employs TRBV12-3 or TRBV12-4 and TRBJ2-4; 12 bases are a match to TRBD2. CDR3 length: 14 amino acids. Trimming at V came to 9 bases and at J to 8 bases, leaving 8 bases not matched to a gene. CDR3 coding DNA: TGTGCCAGTAAACTAGCGGGGGGCCCGGACATTCAGTACTTC. It specifies CASKLAGGPDIQYF.

This clonotype was found many times. The chain joins TRBV6-2 or TRBV6-3 to TRBJ1-6; D is possibly TRBD1 (5 bases). The CDR3 contains 13 residues. CDR1 MNHEY and CDR2 SVGEGT come from the germline V gene. The germline V and J ends were trimmed by 8 bases and 7 bases, with 12 bases remaining between them. The CDR3 nucleotides are TGTGCCAGCTCATCAGGGTCAAATTCACCCCTCCACTTT. This translates into CASSSGSNSPLHF.

This clonotype turned up a few times. This rearrangement joins TRBV11-2 to TRBJ2-7; 12 nucleotides line up with TRBD1. The CDR3 length is 18 residues. V shed 0 bases, J shed 0 bases, and the junction held 6 bases outside the gene matches. CDR1 and CDR2 from the germline V gene are SGHAT and FQNNGV. The CDR3 spells CASSLDGTGGTSSYEQYF. Here the CDR3 DNA reads TGTGCCAGCAGCTTAGATGGGACAGGGGGCACCAGCTCCTACGAGCAGTACTTC.

In this sample, this clonotype turned up many times. The genes are TRBV2 and TRBJ1-2; 9 bases line up with TRBD1. CDR1 SNHLY and CDR2 FYNNEI come from the germline V gene. This CDR3 spans 11 amino acids. The CDR3 loop reads CASPGQGGYTF. The CDR3 DNA is TGTGCGAGCCCGGGACAGGGTGGCTACACCTTC. Combining the CDR3 with reference TRBV2 and TRBJ1-2 gives the whole variable domain EPEVTQTPSHQVTQMGQEVILRCVPISNHLYFYWYRQILGQKVEFLVSFYNNEISEKSEIFDDQFSVERPDGSNFTLKIRSTKLEDSAMYFCASPGQGGYTFGSGTRLTVV.

This clonotype was recorded at least ten times. This chain uses TRBV12-3 or TRBV12-4 with TRBJ1-2; TRBD1 is a possible D gene (6 bases). The CDR3 sequence is 15 residues long. Trimming stripped 5 bases from V and 5 bases from J, with 18 bases between. The CDR3 DNA reads TGTGCCAGCAGTCTCGACAGGCCAACCTTATATGGCTACACCTTC. This gives the protein CASSLDRPTLYGYTF.

The chain has TRBV30 and TRBJ1-6, with D tentatively TRBD1 (6 bases). V dropped 3 bases and J dropped 11 bases, with 11 bases sitting between them. Germline lookup yields CDR1 GTSNPN and CDR2 SVGIG (reference sequence). This CDR3 comprises 12 residues. This CDR3 reads CAWRQGGTPLHF. The CDR3 DNA reads TGTGCCTGGAGACAGGGAGGGACACCCCTCCACTTT.

The CDR3 DNA sequence: TGTGCCAGCAGCGCCGCCCCTCGGACAGGGTGGGCGAACACCGGGGAGCTGTTTTTT. It encodes CASSAAPRTGWANTGELFF. The chain joins TRBV9 to TRBJ2-2; 8 positions agree with TRBD1. Germline CDR1 SGDLS, CDR2 YYNGEE. The CDR3 sequence is 19 residues long. V trimming: 3 bases; J trimming: 0 bases; junction bases outside the gene matches: 13.

The chain has TRBV20-1 and TRBJ2-2; D might be TRBD1 (6 bases). CDR1 and CDR2 from the germline V gene are DFQATT and SNEGSKA (reference sequence). V lost 0 bases and J lost 4, with 12 bases in between. The CDR3 runs 15 residues. The CDR3 DNA sequence: TGCAGTGCTAGAGAACAGGACAGCGGCACCGGGGAGCTGTTTTTT. As protein: CSAREQDSGTGELFF.

This clonotype was seen at least ten times. The CDR3 coding sequence is TGTGCCAGCAGTGACAGGGCCCTCCATCAGCCCCAGCATTTT. It encodes CASSDRALHQPQHF. J is TRBJ1-5 and V is TRBV6-1, with a tentative D call TRBD1 (5 bases). V dropped 3 bases and J dropped 5 bases, with 11 bases sitting between them. The germline V gene encodes CDR1 MNHNS and CDR2 SASEGT. The CDR3 length is 14 residues.